These T cell receptor beta chains were read from a single sample in a study of blood T cell repertoires in COVID-19. TCRdb keeps only in-frame clones here, not all; method: immunoSEQ multiplex PCR. The sample yields over 95,000 clones, roughly four fifths seen once. The sequenced material came from peripheral blood. The receptors shown here come from a human donor in a cohort sampled during active COVID-19. CDR3s include the opening cysteine and the closing phenylalanine or tryptophan. A D gene is named only where the DNA matches it firmly. Size is stated for part of the rows, as once, few or many counts, or as a class when the clone is expanded.

size: NA
D: NA
V: TRBV6-6
J: TRBJ1-5
DNA: TGTGCCAGCACGAGGCCCAATCAGCCCCAGCATTTT
CDR3: CASTRPNQPQHF

size: NA
D: TRBD1
V: TRBV12-3/TRBV12-4
J: TRBJ1-3
DNA: TGTGCGGCAGGGGGCGGTGGAAACACCATATATTTT
CDR3: CAAGGGGNTIYF

size: NA
D: TRBD2
V: TRBV30
J: TRBJ2-7
DNA: TGTGCCTGGAGTCGGACGGGGGGCTCCTACGAGCAGTACTTC
CDR3: CAWSRTGGSYEQYF

size: NA
D: NA
V: TRBV18
J: TRBJ1-5
DNA: TGTGCCAGCCCCCCAGGAAATCAGCCCCAGCATTTT
CDR3: CASPPGNQPQHF

size: few
D: NA
V: TRBV7-2
J: TRBJ2-7
DNA: TGTGCCAGCAGCCCAGGACGGGATAGCTCCTACGAGCAGTACTTC
CDR3: CASSPGRDSSYEQYF

size: NA
D: TRBD1
V: TRBV30
J: TRBJ1-6
DNA: TGTGCCTGGAGTGTACCCTGGACAGGAGATTCACCCCTCCACTTT
CDR3: CAWSVPWTGDSPLHF

size: NA
D: TRBD1
V: TRBV6-5
J: TRBJ1-5
DNA: TGTGCCAGCAGGTTCGGGACAGATCAGCCCCAGCATTTT
CDR3: CASRFGTDQPQHF

size: NA
D: NA
V: TRBV13
J: TRBJ1-1
DNA: TGTGCCAGCAGTCCTGGGGGGACTGAAGCTTTCTTT
CDR3: CASSPGGTEAFF

size: NA
D: TRBD1
V: TRBV28
J: TRBJ2-7
DNA: TGTGCCAGCACTGGGGGACAGGCCCGCTACGAGCAGTACTTC
CDR3: CASTGGQARYEQYF

size: NA
D: NA
V: TRBV5-4
J: TRBJ1-2
DNA: TGTGCCAGCAGCTCTCGGACAGTTTTTAACTATGGCTACACCTTC
CDR3: CASSSRTVFNYGYTF

size: NA
D: TRBD1
V: TRBV6-5
J: TRBJ1-3
DNA: TGTGCCAGCAGGGACGGACAGGTCCTGGGGGCCACCATATATTTT
CDR3: CASRDGQVLGATIYF

size: NA
D: NA
V: TRBV6-5
J: TRBJ2-3
DNA: TGTGCCAGCAGCCACACAGATACGCAGTATTTT
CDR3: CASSHTDTQYF

size: NA
D: NA
V: TRBV30
J: TRBJ1-1
DNA: TGTGCCTGGAGTTCGGAGGACACTGAAGCTTTCTTT
CDR3: CAWSSEDTEAFF

size: NA
D: TRBD1
V: TRBV10-3
J: TRBJ2-5
DNA: TGTGCCATACGGGGGACAGGAGGAGGGCAGACGCCCCAGTACTTC
CDR3: CAIRGTGGGQTPQYF

size: once
D: TRBD2
V: TRBV29-1
J: TRBJ2-1
DNA: TGCAGCTTCCAACCCCAGGGCGGGGGGGTCGAGCAGTTCTTC
CDR3: CSFQPQGGGVEQFF

size: NA
D: TRBD1
V: TRBV6-5
J: TRBJ1-1
DNA: TGTGCCAGCAGGCGACAGGGAATGAACACTGAAGCTTTCTTT
CDR3: CASRRQGMNTEAFF

size: NA
D: TRBD2
V: TRBV28
J: TRBJ2-1
DNA: TGTGCCATCTCGAAGCCGGGACTAGCGGGAGGGCCTGTTGAGCAGTTCTTC
CDR3: CAISKPGLAGGPVEQFF

size: NA
D: TRBD2
V: TRBV28
J: TRBJ2-7
DNA: TGTGCCAGCAGTTGGGGCGGGAGTTACGAGCAGTACTTC
CDR3: CASSWGGSYEQYF

size: NA
D: TRBD2
V: TRBV4-1
J: TRBJ2-7
DNA: TGCGCCAGCAGCCAAAGGGTCGGGGGGGTCTCCTACGAGCAGTACTTC
CDR3: CASSQRVGGVSYEQYF

size: once
D: TRBD2
V: TRBV28
J: TRBJ2-7
DNA: TGTGCCAGCAGTTTTAGCGGCGCGGGGGTCTCCTACGAGCAGTACTTC
CDR3: CASSFSGAGVSYEQYF

size: NA
D: NA
V: TRBV29-1
J: TRBJ2-5
DNA: TGCAGCGTTGATCTCGCGGTAGCGCGGTACCAAGAGACCCAGTACTTC
CDR3: CSVDLAVARYQETQYF

size: few
D: TRBD1
V: TRBV30
J: TRBJ2-7
DNA: TGTGCCTGGAAACTGGGACAGACTTCCTACGAGCAGTACTTC
CDR3: CAWKLGQTSYEQYF

size: NA
D: TRBD1
V: TRBV7-8
J: TRBJ1-6
DNA: TGTGCCAGCAGCGAAGTCGCATCCAACAGGGGGGCGGCTCACTTT
CDR3: CASSEVASNRGAAHF

size: NA
D: TRBD1
V: TRBV5-1
J: TRBJ1-6
DNA: TGCGCCAGCAGCTTAAGACAGGGGAGTAATTCACCCCTCCACTTT
CDR3: CASSLRQGSNSPLHF

size: NA
D: NA
V: TRBV5-6
J: TRBJ1-2
DNA: TGTGCCAGCAGCTTGTCCCGGGTACCTGGCTACACCTTC
CDR3: CASSLSRVPGYTF

size: NA
D: NA
V: TRBV28
J: TRBJ1-1
DNA: TGTGCCAGCAACCGACAACCCATGAACACTGAAGCTTTCTTT
CDR3: CASNRQPMNTEAFF

size: NA
D: NA
V: TRBV7-9
J: TRBJ2-2
DNA: TGTGCCAGCAGCTTATTGGGCGCTGCGAACACCGGGGAGCTGTTTTTT
CDR3: CASSLLGAANTGELFF

size: NA
D: TRBD1
V: TRBV5-5
J: TRBJ1-4
DNA: TGTGCCAGCAGCTTGGCCGGAGCGGGACAGGGATACAAACTGTTTTTT
CDR3: CASSLAGAGQGYKLFF

size: NA
D: NA
V: TRBV6-5
J: TRBJ2-7
DNA: TGTGCCAGCAGTTACTCGTGGCAGTCCTACGAGCAGTACTTC
CDR3: CASSYSWQSYEQYF

size: few
D: TRBD1
V: TRBV6-2/TRBV6-3
J: TRBJ1-2
DNA: TGTGCCAGCAGTTACATGGGACAGGTCTATGGCTACACCTTC
CDR3: CASSYMGQVYGYTF

size: NA
D: TRBD2
V: TRBV6-2/TRBV6-3
J: TRBJ2-1
DNA: TGTGCCAGCAGTTATGGGACTAGCGGGAGATTAAGTGAGCAGTTCTTC
CDR3: CASSYGTSGRLSEQFF

size: NA
D: TRBD1
V: TRBV7-3
J: TRBJ1-4
DNA: TGTGCCAGCAGCTTAACCCCGGGACAGGTTGCAACTAATGAAAAACTGTTTTTT
CDR3: CASSLTPGQVATNEKLFF

size: few
D: TRBD1
V: TRBV7-2
J: TRBJ2-7
DNA: TGTGCCAGCAGCTTGGCTCGGACAGGGGTCGAGCAGTACTTC
CDR3: CASSLARTGVEQYF

size: NA
D: TRBD1
V: TRBV19
J: TRBJ1-5
DNA: TGTGCCAGTAGTATCCGGACAGGGATTGTCAATCAGCCCCAGCATTTT
CDR3: CASSIRTGIVNQPQHF

size: once
D: TRBD1
V: TRBV27
J: TRBJ2-7
DNA: TGTGCCAGCAGGGTGTTCGGACAGGGCCCTGGCGAGCAGTACTTC
CDR3: CASRVFGQGPGEQYF

size: NA
D: NA
V: TRBV4-1
J: TRBJ2-6
DNA: TGCGCCAGCAGCCAAGTTCCGGGGGCCAACGTCCTGACTTTC
CDR3: CASSQVPGANVLTF

size: NA
D: TRBD1
V: TRBV7-3
J: TRBJ2-7
DNA: TGTGCCAGCAGCTTAGGGACAGGGACCTCCTACGAGCAGTACTTC
CDR3: CASSLGTGTSYEQYF

size: NA
D: TRBD1
V: TRBV6-6
J: TRBJ2-7
DNA: TGTGCCAGCAGCCTGGGACAGGGAACCTACGAGCAGTACTTC
CDR3: CASSLGQGTYEQYF

size: few
D: TRBD2
V: TRBV6-6
J: TRBJ2-3
DNA: TGTGCCAGCAGTTCACTAGCGGGAGGGCCCGGTACGCAGTATTTT
CDR3: CASSSLAGGPGTQYF

size: NA
D: NA
V: TRBV5-5
J: TRBJ1-2
DNA: TGTGCCAGCAGCTTGCCAGGGGTAGGGTATGGCTACACCTTC
CDR3: CASSLPGVGYGYTF

size: NA
D: NA
V: TRBV7-2
J: TRBJ1-2
DNA: TGTGCCAGCAGCTCCAGGGCTGGCTACACCTTC
CDR3: CASSSRAGYTF

size: few
D: NA
V: TRBV11-1
J: TRBJ1-2
DNA: TGTGCCAGCAGCCTTACCCCCCAGTATGGCTACACCTTC
CDR3: CASSLTPQYGYTF

size: NA
D: NA
V: TRBV19
J: TRBJ2-3
DNA: TGTGCCAGTAGTATCGCCCGGAGTCCAAGGCAGTATTTT
CDR3: CASSIARSPRQYF

size: NA
D: TRBD2
V: TRBV5-4
J: TRBJ2-7
DNA: TGTGCCAGCAGCCCGGAGGTGGCGGGAGGGTCCTCCTACGAGCAGTACTTC
CDR3: CASSPEVAGGSSYEQYF

size: once
D: NA
V: TRBV5-6
J: TRBJ1-3
DNA: TGTGCCAGCAGCTTGGTAGGGAGCTCTGGAAACACCATATATTTT
CDR3: CASSLVGSSGNTIYF

size: NA
D: NA
V: TRBV9
J: TRBJ1-2
DNA: TGTGCCAGCAGCGTAGACGGCAGGGGAGTTGGTGGCTACACCTTC
CDR3: CASSVDGRGVGGYTF

size: medium-sized
D: NA
V: TRBV30
J: TRBJ2-7
DNA: TGTGCCTGGGCGGTCGGGGACGAGCAGTACTTC
CDR3: CAWAVGDEQYF

size: NA
D: TRBD2
V: TRBV5-8
J: TRBJ2-5
DNA: TGTGCCAGCAGCCAGACTAGCTTGGAGACCCAGTACTTC
CDR3: CASSQTSLETQYF

size: NA
D: TRBD2
V: TRBV5-6
J: TRBJ2-7
DNA: TGTGCCAGCAGTGCCAGGGGGACTAGCGGGAGGGCCGGGTACGAGCAGTACTTC
CDR3: CASSARGTSGRAGYEQYF

size: NA
D: TRBD1
V: TRBV3-1/TRBV3-2
J: TRBJ1-2
DNA: TGTGCCAGCAGCCACGGCCAGGGGGGAGCGGGCTACACCTTC
CDR3: CASSHGQGGAGYTF

size: once
D: TRBD1
V: TRBV19
J: TRBJ2-5
DNA: TGTGCCAGTAGTCACCGGACAGGGGGCGAGACCCAGTACTTC
CDR3: CASSHRTGGETQYF

size: NA
D: NA
V: TRBV10-3
J: TRBJ1-3
DNA: TGTGCCACCACGGGGAGGTCCTCTGGAAACACCATATATTTT
CDR3: CATTGRSSGNTIYF